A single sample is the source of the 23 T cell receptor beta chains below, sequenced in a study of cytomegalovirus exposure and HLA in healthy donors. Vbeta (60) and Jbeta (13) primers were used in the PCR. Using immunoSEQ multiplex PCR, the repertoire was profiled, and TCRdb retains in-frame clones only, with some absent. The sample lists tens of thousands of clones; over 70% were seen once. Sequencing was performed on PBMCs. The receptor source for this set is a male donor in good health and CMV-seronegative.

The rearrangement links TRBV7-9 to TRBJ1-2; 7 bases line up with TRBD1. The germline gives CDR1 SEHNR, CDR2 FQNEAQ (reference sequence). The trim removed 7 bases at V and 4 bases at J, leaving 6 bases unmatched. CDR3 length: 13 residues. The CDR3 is CASTRQGVYGYTF. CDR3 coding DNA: TGTGCCAGCACCAGACAGGGTGTCTATGGCTACACCTTC.

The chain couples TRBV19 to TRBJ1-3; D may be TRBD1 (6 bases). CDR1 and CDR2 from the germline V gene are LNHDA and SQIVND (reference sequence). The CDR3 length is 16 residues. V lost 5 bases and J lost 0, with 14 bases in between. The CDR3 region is CASSSWTASSGNTIYF. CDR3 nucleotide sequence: TGTGCCAGTAGTTCATGGACAGCGAGCTCTGGAAACACCATATATTTT.

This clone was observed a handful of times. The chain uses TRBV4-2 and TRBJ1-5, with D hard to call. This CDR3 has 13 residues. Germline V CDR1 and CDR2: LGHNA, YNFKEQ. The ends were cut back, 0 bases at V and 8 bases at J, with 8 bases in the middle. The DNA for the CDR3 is TGTGCCAGCAGCCAAGATGAGGGTAAGCCCCAGCATTTT. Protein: CASSQDEGKPQHF.

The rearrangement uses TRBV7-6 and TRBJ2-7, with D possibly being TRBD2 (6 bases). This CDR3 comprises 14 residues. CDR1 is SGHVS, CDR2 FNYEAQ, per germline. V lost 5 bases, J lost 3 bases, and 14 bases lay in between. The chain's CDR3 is CASSPLSGNYEQYF. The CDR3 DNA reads TGTGCCAGCAGCCCCCTTAGCGGTAACTACGAGCAGTACTTC. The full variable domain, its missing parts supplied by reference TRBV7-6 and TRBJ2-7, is GAGVSQSPRYKVTKRGQDVALRCDPISGHVSLYWYRQALGQGPEFLTYFNYEAQQDKSGLPNDRFSAERPEGSISTLTIQRTEQRDSAMYRCASSPLSGNYEQYFGPGTRLTVT.

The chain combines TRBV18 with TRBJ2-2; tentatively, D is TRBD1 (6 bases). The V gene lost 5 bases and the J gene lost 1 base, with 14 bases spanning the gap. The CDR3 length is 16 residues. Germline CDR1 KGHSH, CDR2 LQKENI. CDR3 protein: CASSGNRVKNTGELFF. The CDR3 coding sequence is TGTGCCAGCTCAGGAAACAGGGTAAAGAACACCGGGGAGCTGTTTTTT.

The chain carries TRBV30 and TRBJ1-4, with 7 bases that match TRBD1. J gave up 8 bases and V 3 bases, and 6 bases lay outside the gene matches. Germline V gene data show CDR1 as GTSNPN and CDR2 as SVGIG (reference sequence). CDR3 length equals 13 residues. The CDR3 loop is CAWRGGPGEKLFF. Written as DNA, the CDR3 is TGTGCCTGGAGAGGGGGCCCTGGGGAAAAACTGTTTTTT.

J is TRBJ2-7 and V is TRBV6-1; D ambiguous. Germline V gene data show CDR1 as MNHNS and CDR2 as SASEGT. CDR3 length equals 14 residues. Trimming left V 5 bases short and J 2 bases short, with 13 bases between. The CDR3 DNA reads TGTGCCAGCAGTCACAACAGAATTACCTACGAGCAGTACTTC. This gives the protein CASSHNRITYEQYF.

CDR3 amino acids: CASSTAATNEKLFF. CDR3 DNA: TGTGCCAGCTCGACAGCAGCAACTAATGAAAAACTGTTTTTT. V usage is TRBV18 and J usage is TRBJ1-4, with TRBD1 as a possible D gene (5 bases). The V and J ends lost 6 bases and 0 bases respectively, with 8 bases between them. CDR1 and CDR2 from the germline V gene are KGHSH and LQKENI. CDR3 length: 14 residues. The variable domain in full, with the rest retrieved from reference TRBV18 and TRBJ1-4, is NAGVMQNPRHLVRRRGQEARLRCSPMKGHSHVYWYRQLPEEGLKFMVYLQKENIIDESGMPKERFSAEFPKEGPSILRIQQVVRGDSAAYFCASSTAATNEKLFFGSGTQLSVL.

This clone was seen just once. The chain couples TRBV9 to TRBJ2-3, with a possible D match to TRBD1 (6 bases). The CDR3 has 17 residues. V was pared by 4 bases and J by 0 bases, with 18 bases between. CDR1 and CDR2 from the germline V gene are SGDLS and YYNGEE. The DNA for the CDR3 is TGTGCCAGCAGCAAGGGGGTATTGGGCGATAGCACAGATACGCAGTATTTT. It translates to CASSKGVLGDSTDTQYF.

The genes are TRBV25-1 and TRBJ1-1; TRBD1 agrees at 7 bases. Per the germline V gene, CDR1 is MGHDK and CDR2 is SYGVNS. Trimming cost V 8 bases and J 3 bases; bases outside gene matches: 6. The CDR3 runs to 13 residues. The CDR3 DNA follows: TGTGCCAGCGGGGACAGTTTGGACACTGAAGCTTTCTTT. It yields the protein CASGDSLDTEAFF.

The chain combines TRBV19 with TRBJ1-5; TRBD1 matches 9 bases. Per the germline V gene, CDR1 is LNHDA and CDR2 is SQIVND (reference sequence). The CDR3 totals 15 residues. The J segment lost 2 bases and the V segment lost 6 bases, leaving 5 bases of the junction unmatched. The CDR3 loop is CASSLDRGGNQPQHF. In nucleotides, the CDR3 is TGTGCCAGTAGCCTGGACAGGGGAGGCAATCAGCCCCAGCATTTT. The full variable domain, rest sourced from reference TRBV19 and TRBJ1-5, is DGGITQSPKYLFRKEGQNVTLSCEQNLNHDAMYWYRQDPGQGLRLIYYSQIVNDFQKGDIAEGYSVSREKKESFPLTVTSAQKNPTAFYLCASSLDRGGNQPQHFGDGTRLSIL.

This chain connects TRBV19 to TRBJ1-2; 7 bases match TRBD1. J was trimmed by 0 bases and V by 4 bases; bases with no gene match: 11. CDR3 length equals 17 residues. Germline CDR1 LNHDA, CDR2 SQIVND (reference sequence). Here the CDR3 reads CASSTSQGTEANYGYTF. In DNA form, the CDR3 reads TGTGCCAGTAGTACCTCCCAGGGGACAGAAGCTAACTATGGCTACACCTTC. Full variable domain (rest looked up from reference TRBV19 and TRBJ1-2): DGGITQSPKYLFRKEGQNVTLSCEQNLNHDAMYWYRQDPGQGLRLIYYSQIVNDFQKGDIAEGYSVSREKKESFPLTVTSAQKNPTAFYLCASSTSQGTEANYGYTFGSGTRLTVV.

The CDR3 DNA sequence: TGTGCCAGCAGCGTAGCCCCACGGGGCTCTGGAAACACCATATATTTT. It encodes CASSVAPRGSGNTIYF. The chain carries TRBV9 and TRBJ1-3; no reliable D call. With 0 bases removed from V and 0 bases from J, the gap between germline ends came to 10 bases. CDR3 length: 16 amino acids. Germline V CDR1 and CDR2: SGDLS, YYNGEE. Supplemented by reference TRBV9 and TRBJ1-3, the full variable domain reads DSGVTQTPKHLITATGQRVTLRCSPRSGDLSVYWYQQSLDQGLQFLIQYYNGEERAKGNILERFSAQQFPDLHSELNLSSLELGDSALYFCASSVAPRGSGNTIYFGEGSWLTVV.

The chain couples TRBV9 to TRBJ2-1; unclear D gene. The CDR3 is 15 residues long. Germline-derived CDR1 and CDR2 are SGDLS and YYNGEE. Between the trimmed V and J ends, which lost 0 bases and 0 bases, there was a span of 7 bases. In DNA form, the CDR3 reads TGTGCCAGCAGCGTAGCTTCGAGCTCCTACAATGAGCAGTTCTTC. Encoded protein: CASSVASSSYNEQFF.

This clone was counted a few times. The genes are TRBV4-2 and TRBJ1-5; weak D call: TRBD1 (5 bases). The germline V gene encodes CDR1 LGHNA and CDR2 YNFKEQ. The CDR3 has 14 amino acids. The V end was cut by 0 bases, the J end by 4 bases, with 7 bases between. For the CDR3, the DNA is TGTGCCAGCAGCCAAGAAGCAGGGAATCAGCCCCAGCATTTT. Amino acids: CASSQEAGNQPQHF.

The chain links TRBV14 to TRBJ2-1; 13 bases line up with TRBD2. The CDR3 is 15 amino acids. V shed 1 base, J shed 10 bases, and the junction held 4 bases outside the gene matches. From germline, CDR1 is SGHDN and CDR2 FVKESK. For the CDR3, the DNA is TGTGCCAGCAGCCAAGGGACTAGCGGGGGATTAGAGCAGTTCTTC. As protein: CASSQGTSGGLEQFF.

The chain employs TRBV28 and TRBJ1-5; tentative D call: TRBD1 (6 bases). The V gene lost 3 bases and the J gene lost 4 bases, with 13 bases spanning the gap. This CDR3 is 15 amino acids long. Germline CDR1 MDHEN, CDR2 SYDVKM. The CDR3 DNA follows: TGTGCCAGCAGTTTGGTACAGGGATCGAATCAGCCCCAGCATTTT. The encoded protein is CASSLVQGSNQPQHF.

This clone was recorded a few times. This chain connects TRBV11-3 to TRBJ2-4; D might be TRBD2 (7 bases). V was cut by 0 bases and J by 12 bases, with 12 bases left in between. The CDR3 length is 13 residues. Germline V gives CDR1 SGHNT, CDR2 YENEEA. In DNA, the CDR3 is TGTGCCAGCAGCTTAGATAGGGGGACTAATCAGTACTTC. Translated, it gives CASSLDRGTNQYF.

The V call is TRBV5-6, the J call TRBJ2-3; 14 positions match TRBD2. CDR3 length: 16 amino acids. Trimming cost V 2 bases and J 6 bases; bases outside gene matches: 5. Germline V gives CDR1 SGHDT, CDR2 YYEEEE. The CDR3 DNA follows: TGTGCCAGCAGCTTCCCGACTAGCGGGGGGGTTGATACGCAGTATTTT. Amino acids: CASSFPTSGGVDTQYF.

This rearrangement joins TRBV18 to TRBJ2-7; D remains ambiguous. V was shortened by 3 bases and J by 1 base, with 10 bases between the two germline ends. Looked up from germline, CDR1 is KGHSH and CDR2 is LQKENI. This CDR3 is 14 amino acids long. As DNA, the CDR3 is TGTGCCAGCTCACCGGGCCTATATTCCTACGAGCAGTACTTC. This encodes CASSPGLYSYEQYF.

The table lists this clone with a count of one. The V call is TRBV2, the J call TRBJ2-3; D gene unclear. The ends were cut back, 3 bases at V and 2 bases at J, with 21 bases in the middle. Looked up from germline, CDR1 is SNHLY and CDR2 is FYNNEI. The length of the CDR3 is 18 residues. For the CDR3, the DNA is TGTGCCAGCAGTGATCCCCCGGCAGATCTAGGATACACAGATACGCAGTATTTT. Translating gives CASSDPPADLGYTDTQYF.

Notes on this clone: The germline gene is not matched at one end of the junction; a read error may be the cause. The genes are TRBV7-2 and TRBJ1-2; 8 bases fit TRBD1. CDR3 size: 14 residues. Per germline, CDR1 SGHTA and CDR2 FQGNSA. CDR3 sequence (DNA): TGTGCCAGCAGCGGGGACAGGAGGAAGGATGGCTACCCCTTC. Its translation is CASSGDRRKDGYPF.

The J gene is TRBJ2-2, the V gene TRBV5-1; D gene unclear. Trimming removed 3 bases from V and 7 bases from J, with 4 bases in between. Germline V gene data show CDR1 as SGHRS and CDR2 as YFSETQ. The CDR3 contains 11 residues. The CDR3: CASSSVGELFF. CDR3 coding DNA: TGCGCCAGCAGCTCGGTCGGGGAGCTGTTTTTT.